Listed below are T cell receptor beta chains from one sample, sequenced in a study of pediatric ulcerative colitis. Measured with immunoSEQ multiplex PCR; TCRdb has only the in-frame clones, and not every one. This sample has 25,000 to 35,000 clones, with 82% found just once. Sequencing input: blood. The receptors here all came from a boy aged 5-17 years with severe ulcerative colitis. Each CDR3 is given with its conserved first and last residue. The D gene is left open where the match is weak. Rows may omit the clone size; those that give it use once, few, many or a size class.

D gene | CDR3 length | V gene | clone size | CDR3 protein
. | 13 | TRBV6-6 | . | CASSYGGFYEQYF
. | 16 | TRBV2 | . | CASSESQEYLTYEQYF
. | 14 | TRBV6-1 | . | CASSELLDSYEQYF
. | 15 | TRBV5-4 | . | CASSFILEGSHEQYF
. | 13 | TRBV29-1 | . | CSVDQGLNTEAFF
. | 15 | TRBV7-8 | . | CASSSAPNRESEAFF
. | 15 | TRBV7-2 | . | CASSLRTRTNYGYTF
. | 13 | TRBV19 | . | CASSIGSYNEQFF
TRBD1 | 16 | TRBV9 | . | CASSMEGQGRTDTQYF
. | 16 | TRBV30 | . | CAWSVPRFGGDYGYTF
. | 14 | TRBV9 | few | CASSVGPMNTEAFF
. | 14 | TRBV30 | once | CAWSVGQPNTEAFF
. | 15 | TRBV9 | . | CASSPEGGTNYGYTF
TRBD2 | 14 | TRBV7-9 | few | CASSSGLAYYEQYF
. | 15 | TRBV5-4 | . | CASSLTGPRAGELFF
TRBD1 | 16 | TRBV7-9 | . | CASSLGQGVDSSPLHF
TRBD1 | 17 | TRBV30 | . | CAWSVLGRGRVTGELFF
TRBD2 | 17 | TRBV5-6 | once | CASDYSSGGAGTGELFF
. | 13 | TRBV7-2 | . | CASSSTKAGELFF
TRBD1 | 15 | TRBV9 | once | CASSVAYRGQGSPTF
. | 16 | TRBV7-2 | once | CASSPRLIGSQETQYF
. | 13 | TRBV18 | . | CASSPWSGYEQYF
. | 16 | TRBV7-9 | few | CASSSRTGTLRNTIYF
. | 16 | TRBV2 | . | CASSGLSVLRGDTQYF
. | 18 | TRBV18 | . | CASSPTTPGQLAGNTIYF
TRBD1 | 14 | TRBV18 | once | CASSPWTGSDGYTF
TRBD1 | 16 | TRBV7-9 | . | CASSLTGTDSYNEQFF
. | 13 | TRBV11-1 | . | CASSYHGNSPLHF
TRBD1 | 14 | TRBV7-9 | . | CASSPGQGTGELFF
TRBD1 | 16 | TRBV7-9 | few | CASSALRTGGIGKLFF